This is a list of T cell receptor beta chains from one sample in a study of OX40 agonist ivuxolimab in advanced cancers. Measured with immunoSEQ multiplex PCR; TCRdb has only the in-frame clones, and not every one. The repertoire includes more than 45,000 clones, roughly nine tenths of them detected once, and over 9% sits in the top ten. The sequencing here drew on CD4+ or CD8+ T cells sorted from blood, taken in a trial of the OX40 agonist ivuxolimab. The source of these receptors is an adult with an advanced solid tumor such as melanoma, head and neck, liver or kidney cancer. Each CDR3 is given with its conserved first and last residue. The order of the fields is J gene, V gene, clone size, D gene, CDR3 protein, CDR3 DNA. A D gene is named only where the DNA matches it firmly. Clone size is given for some rows only: seen once, a few or many times, or a class if the clone is expanded.

>TRBJ2-1|TRBV7-8|.|TRBD2
CASSYHRLAASYNEQFF
TGTGCCAGCAGCTACCATCGACTAGCGGCCTCCTACAATGAGCAGTTCTTC
>TRBJ1-1|TRBV5-1|.|.
CASSQGLMNTEAFF
TGCGCCAGCAGCCAGGGACTGATGAACACTGAAGCTTTCTTT
>TRBJ2-3|TRBV4-1|.|TRBD1
CASSPGTGTDTQYF
TGCGCCAGCAGCCCAGGGACAGGCACAGATACGCAGTATTTT
>TRBJ2-1|TRBV5-1|.|.
CASSFNADGIDEQFF
TGCGCCAGCAGCTTTAACGCTGACGGGATCGATGAGCAGTTCTTC
>TRBJ1-2|TRBV9|.|.
CASSALSGPTYGYTF
TGTGCCAGCAGCGCCCTTTCCGGACCCACCTATGGCTACACCTTC
>TRBJ2-1|TRBV12-2|.|.
CASRLEALAGEYNEQFF
TGTGCAAGTCGCTTAGAGGCACTAGCGGGAGAGTACAATGAGCAGTTCTTC
>TRBJ2-7|TRBV5-1|.|.
CASGLGWGRAEQYF
TGCGCCAGCGGCCTAGGGTGGGGGAGAGCCGAGCAGTACTTC
>TRBJ2-3|TRBV6-5|.|.
CATRGLAESTDTQYF
TGTGCCACTAGGGGGCTAGCGGAGAGCACAGATACGCAGTATTTT
>TRBJ2-7|TRBV11-2|.|.
CASSYTPSYEQYF
TGTGCCAGCAGCTACACCCCTTCCTACGAGCAGTACTTC
>TRBJ2-1|TRBV4-3|.|.
CASSQDGSALDNEQFF
TGCGCCAGCAGCCAAGACGGTAGCGCACTTGACAATGAGCAGTTCTTC
>TRBJ1-1|TRBV19|.|.
CASKGGPNTEAFF
TGTGCCAGTAAGGGAGGGCCGAACACTGAAGCTTTCTTT
>TRBJ2-1|TRBV9|once|TRBD2
CASSATLAGGAYNEQFF
TGTGCCAGCAGCGCCACTCTAGCGGGAGGAGCCTACAATGAGCAGTTCTTC
>TRBJ1-2|TRBV21-1|.|.
CASGEGSNYGYTF
TGTGCCAGTGGGGAGGGTTCGAACTATGGCTACACCTTC
>TRBJ1-5|TRBV28|.|.
CASSFPIGNQPQHF
TGTGCCAGCAGTTTCCCAATCGGCAATCAGCCCCAGCATTTT
>TRBJ1-5|TRBV5-6|.|.
CASSLRGNNQPQHF
TGTGCCAGCAGCTTGCGGGGAAACAATCAGCCCCAGCATTTT
>TRBJ2-1|TRBV2|.|TRBD2
CASSQGGRNEQFF
TGTGCCAGCAGTCAAGGCGGGAGGAATGAGCAGTTCTTC
>TRBJ2-2|TRBV27|.|TRBD2
CASSLLAGPGELFF
TGTGCCAGCAGTCTACTAGCGGGACCCGGGGAGCTGTTTTTT
>TRBJ2-1|TRBV29-1|.|TRBD2
CSGEGTSGRGLDEQFF
TGCAGCGGGGAGGGGACTAGCGGGAGGGGTTTAGATGAGCAGTTCTTC
>TRBJ2-1|TRBV7-9|.|TRBD2
CASGPGAGEGHEQFF
TGTGCCAGCGGACCCGGCGCGGGAGAAGGGCATGAGCAGTTCTTC
>TRBJ2-2|TRBV5-8|once|.
CASSLSSGELFF
TGTGCCAGCAGCTTGAGCAGCGGGGAGCTGTTTTTT
>TRBJ2-1|TRBV28|.|TRBD2
CASRGLAGDNEQFF
TGTGCCAGCAGAGGGCTAGCGGGTGACAATGAGCAGTTCTTC
>TRBJ1-3|TRBV7-9|.|.
CASSLVGVGLGSGNTIYF
TGTGCCAGCAGCTTAGTTGGTGTCGGGTTAGGCTCTGGAAACACCATATATTTT
>TRBJ2-7|TRBV13|.|.
CASSLGPTYEQYF
TGTGCCAGCAGCTTAGGCCCGACCTACGAGCAGTACTTC
>TRBJ2-1|TRBV14|once|TRBD2
CASSQALAGDEQFF
TGTGCCAGCAGCCAAGCTTTAGCGGGAGATGAGCAGTTCTTC
>TRBJ2-3|TRBV11-2|.|.
CASSTDTQYF
TGTGCCAGCAGTACAGATACGCAGTATTTT
>TRBJ1-4|TRBV13|.|.
CASSPRGDFNEKLFF
TGTGCCAGCAGCCCTAGGGGGGATTTTAATGAAAAACTGTTTTTT
>TRBJ2-3|TRBV2|.|.
CASSEWHSSVSTDTQYF
TGTGCCAGCAGTGAATGGCATTCGAGCGTTAGCACAGATACGCAGTATTTT
>TRBJ1-4|TRBV4-3|.|.
CASSQVFSGKKLFF
TGCGCCAGCAGCCAAGTTTTTTCGGGGAAAAAACTGTTTTTT
>TRBJ1-1|TRBV27|.|.
CASSLSRGGNTEAFF
TGTGCCAGCAGTTTATCGAGGGGGGGGAACACTGAAGCTTTCTTT
>TRBJ2-2|TRBV27|.|TRBD1
CASSTPTGGFTGELFF
TGTGCCAGCAGTACTCCGACAGGGGGCTTTACCGGGGAGCTGTTTTTT
>TRBJ2-7|TRBV19|.|.
CASSIWGQGEQYF
TGTGCCAGTAGTATCTGGGGGCAAGGAGAGCAGTACTTC
>TRBJ1-1|TRBV28|.|.
CASSLSLPYMNTEAFF
TGTGCCAGCAGTTTATCCCTGCCTTACATGAACACTGAAGCTTTCTTT